These T cell receptor beta chains were read from a single sample in a study of T cells expressing NK-cell markers. No DNA is given; TCRdb re-called the 5' RACE reads and lists each CDR3 protein once. Recorded for this sample: fewer than 550,000 distinct CDR3 sequences. Source material: blood T cells: a sorted CD56 or NKG2C T cell subset, CD4+ or CD8+ T cells, or bulk PBMC T cells (not recorded which). The receptors derive from a woman aged 45 to 65 in good health. The CDR3 runs from the conserved cysteine through the conserved F or W.

TRBV7-6,14,TRBJ2-5,CASSLLATEETQYF
TRBV20-1,16,TRBJ1-3,CSARLSGTGPGNTIYF
TRBV6-1,13,TRBJ1-1,CASSASMNTEAFF
TRBV12-3/TRBV12-4,13,TRBJ2-7,CASSQIRAGEQYF
TRBV6-5,16,TRBJ1-1,CASSPPTGVVNTEAFF
TRBV7-9,14,TRBJ1-1,CAFTGGPRNTEAFF
TRBV5-1,17,TRBJ2-7,CASSLGSGNLGPYEQYF
TRBV24-1,11,TRBJ2-5,CATSVSGVQYF
TRBV25-1,17,TRBJ2-3,CASSELVGKTSTDTQYF
TRBV29-1,12,TRBJ1-2,CSVGLWGYGYTF
TRBV7-8,16,TRBJ2-3,CASSFRLRKSTDTQYF
TRBV3-1,12,TRBJ2-1,CASSPSSSEQFF
TRBV19,15,TRBJ2-3,CASTRGVGVADTQYF
TRBV4-1,18,TRBJ2-3,CASSQDKLAGRRTDTQYF
TRBV2,13,TRBJ2-1,CASSSGRAMEQFF
TRBV3-1,17,TRBJ2-3,CASSSFPGLAGTGTQYF
TRBV7-9,16,TRBJ1-1,CASSYRVGPLDTEAFF
TRBV3-1,16,TRBJ2-5,CASSQNPPVIQETQYF
TRBV3-1,17,TRBJ2-2,CASSQGGGRLGTGELFF
TRBV30,13,TRBJ2-5,CAWSVPGDETQYF
TRBV5-1,20,TRBJ2-1,CASSQTTSGRAMSSYNEQFF
TRBV7-9,14,TRBJ2-2,CASSFLAGNGELFF
TRBV5-1,16,TRBJ2-1,CASSLGGQLRGNEQFF
TRBV19,15,TRBJ2-3,CASSRLAGDPDTQYF
TRBV3-1,15,TRBJ1-2,CASTQGGLTNYGYTF
TRBV12-3/TRBV12-4,15,TRBJ1-5,CASSYRGSFNQPQHF
TRBV12-3/TRBV12-4,14,TRBJ1-2,CASSLPGANYGYTF
TRBV5-1,14,TRBJ2-1,CASSFLGGYNEQFF
TRBV7-8,16,TRBJ2-7,CASSLGGGGTPYEQYF
TRBV29-1,14,TRBJ2-5,CSVETLVSSKTQYF
TRBV28,15,TRBJ2-2,CASRGTSIKPGELFF
TRBV29-1,15,TRBJ1-4,CSVGQGSATNEKLFF
TRBV12-3/TRBV12-4,16,TRBJ2-5,CASSLGGSGGGETQYF
TRBV5-1,15,TRBJ2-7,CASSLVGQGSREQYF
TRBV5-1,16,TRBJ1-1,CASSFNGQGPNTEAFF
TRBV24-1,13,TRBJ2-1,CATRGTGNNEQFF
TRBV3-1,15,TRBJ2-5,CASSPQTGSQETQYF
TRBV29-1,13,TRBJ2-4,CSVGLLAKNIQYF
TRBV12-3/TRBV12-4,13,TRBJ1-5,CASRRDPHQPQHF
TRBV5-1,14,TRBJ2-7,CASSLARGTYEQYF
TRBV12-3/TRBV12-4,14,TRBJ1-6,CASSRYQGNSPLHF
TRBV5-1,15,TRBJ1-4,CASSLPGTGNEKLFF
TRBV5-1,13,TRBJ2-1,CASSLVVSGEQFF
TRBV20-1,13,TRBJ1-1,CSVKRAGNTEAFF
TRBV9,16,TRBJ2-2,CASSVGGSGYTGELFF
TRBV5-1,16,TRBJ2-2,CASSLIPGLHTGELFF
TRBV29-1,14,TRBJ2-1,CSAISGRDYNEQFF
TRBV12-5,16,TRBJ2-2,CASRSGLDADTGELFF
TRBV6-6,14,TRBJ1-4,CASRDTGTEEKLFF
TRBV19,12,TRBJ2-5,CATGDFQETQYF
TRBV5-6,15,TRBJ2-3,CASSSDLEGVDTQYF
TRBV4-2,17,TRBJ2-2,CASSQGIPGANTGELFF
TRBV12-3/TRBV12-4,14,TRBJ1-5,CASSPSTGVQPQHF